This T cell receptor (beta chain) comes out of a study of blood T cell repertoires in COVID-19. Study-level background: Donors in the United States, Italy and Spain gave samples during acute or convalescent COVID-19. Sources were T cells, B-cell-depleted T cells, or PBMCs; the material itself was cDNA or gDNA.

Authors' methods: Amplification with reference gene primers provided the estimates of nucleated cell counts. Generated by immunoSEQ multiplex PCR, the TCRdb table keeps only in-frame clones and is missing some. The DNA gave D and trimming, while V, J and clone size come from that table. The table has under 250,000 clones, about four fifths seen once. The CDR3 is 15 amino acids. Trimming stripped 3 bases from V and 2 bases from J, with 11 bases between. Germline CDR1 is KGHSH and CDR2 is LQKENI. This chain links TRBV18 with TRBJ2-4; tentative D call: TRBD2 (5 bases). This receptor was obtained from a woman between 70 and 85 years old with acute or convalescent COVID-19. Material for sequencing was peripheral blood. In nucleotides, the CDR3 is TGTGCCAGCTCACCCTTTGAGGGATCCAAAAACATTCAGTACTTC. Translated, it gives CASSPFEGSKNIQYF. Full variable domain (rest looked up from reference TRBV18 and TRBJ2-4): NAGVMQNPRHLVRRRGQEARLRCSPMKGHSHVYWYRQLPEEGLKFMVYLQKENIIDESGMPKERFSAEFPKEGPSILRIQQVVRGDSAAYFCASSPFEGSKNIQYFGAGTRLSVL.